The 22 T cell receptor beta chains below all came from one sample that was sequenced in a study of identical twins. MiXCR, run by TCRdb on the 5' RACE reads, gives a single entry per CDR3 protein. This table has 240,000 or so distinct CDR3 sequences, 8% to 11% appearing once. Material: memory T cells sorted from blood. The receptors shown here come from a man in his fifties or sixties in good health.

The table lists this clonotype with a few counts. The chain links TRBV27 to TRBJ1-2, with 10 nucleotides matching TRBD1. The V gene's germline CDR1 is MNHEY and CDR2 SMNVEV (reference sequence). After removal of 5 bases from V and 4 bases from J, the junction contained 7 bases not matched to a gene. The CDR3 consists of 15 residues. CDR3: CASSPRQGAVYGYTF. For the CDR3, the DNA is TGTGCCAGCAGTCCACGACAGGGGGCAGTCTATGGCTACACCTTC.

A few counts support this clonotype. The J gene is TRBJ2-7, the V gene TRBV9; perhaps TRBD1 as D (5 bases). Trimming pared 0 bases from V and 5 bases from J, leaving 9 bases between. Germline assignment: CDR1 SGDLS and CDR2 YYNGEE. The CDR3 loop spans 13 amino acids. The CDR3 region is CASSVEAGNEQYF. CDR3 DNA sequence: TGTGCCAGCAGCGTAGAGGCAGGGAACGAGCAGTACTTC.

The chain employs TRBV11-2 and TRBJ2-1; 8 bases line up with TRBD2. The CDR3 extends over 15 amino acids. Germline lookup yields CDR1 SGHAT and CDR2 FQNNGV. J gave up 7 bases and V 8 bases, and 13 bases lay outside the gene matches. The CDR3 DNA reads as TGTGCCAGCTTGACGGGGAGCGGGAGTATGAATGAGCAGTTCTTC. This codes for CASLTGSGSMNEQFF.

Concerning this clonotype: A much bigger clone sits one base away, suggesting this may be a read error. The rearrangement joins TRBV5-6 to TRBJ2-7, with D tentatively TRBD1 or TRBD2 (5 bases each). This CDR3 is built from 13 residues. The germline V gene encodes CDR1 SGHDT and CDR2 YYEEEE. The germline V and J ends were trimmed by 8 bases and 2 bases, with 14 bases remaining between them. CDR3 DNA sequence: TGTGCCAGTGGGGGTCTTGGGGCCTACGAGCAGTACTTC. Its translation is CASGGLGAYEQYF.

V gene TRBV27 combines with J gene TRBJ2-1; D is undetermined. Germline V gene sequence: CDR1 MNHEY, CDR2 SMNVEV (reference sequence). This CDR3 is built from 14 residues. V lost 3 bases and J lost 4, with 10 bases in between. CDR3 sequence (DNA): TGTGCCAGCAGTTTCGACGACCCATACAATGAGCAGTTCTTC. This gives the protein CASSFDDPYNEQFF.

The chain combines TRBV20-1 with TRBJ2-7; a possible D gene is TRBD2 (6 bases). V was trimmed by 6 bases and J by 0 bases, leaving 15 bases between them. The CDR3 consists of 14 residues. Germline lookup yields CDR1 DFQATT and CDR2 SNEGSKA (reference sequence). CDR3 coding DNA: TGCAGTGCGACCCTAGCGCATAGCTCCTACGAGCAGTACTTC. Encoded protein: CSATLAHSSYEQYF.

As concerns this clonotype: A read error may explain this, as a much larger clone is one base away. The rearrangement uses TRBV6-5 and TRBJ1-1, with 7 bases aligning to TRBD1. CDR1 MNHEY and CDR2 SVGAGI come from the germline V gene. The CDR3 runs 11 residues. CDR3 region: CASSSGTVPLF. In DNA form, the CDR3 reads TGTGCCAGCAGTTCAGGGACAGTCCCTCTCTTT.

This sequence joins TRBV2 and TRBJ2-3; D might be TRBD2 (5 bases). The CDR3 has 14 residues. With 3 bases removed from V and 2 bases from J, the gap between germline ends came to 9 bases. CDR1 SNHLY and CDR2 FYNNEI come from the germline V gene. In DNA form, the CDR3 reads TGTGCCAGCAGTGACCCGCTAGCCACAGATACGCAGTATTTT. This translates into CASSDPLATDTQYF.

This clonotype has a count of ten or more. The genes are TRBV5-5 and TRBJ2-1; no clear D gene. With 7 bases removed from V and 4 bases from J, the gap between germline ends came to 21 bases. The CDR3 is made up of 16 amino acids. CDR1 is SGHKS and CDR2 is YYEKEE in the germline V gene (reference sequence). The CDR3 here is CASRADLLGLYNEQFF. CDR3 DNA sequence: TGTGCCAGCCGTGCAGACCTACTGGGCTTATACAATGAGCAGTTCTTC. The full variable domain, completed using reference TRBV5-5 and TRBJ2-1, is DAGVTQSPTHLIKTRGQQVTLRCSPISGHKSVSWYQQVLGQGPQFIFQYYEKEERGRGNFPDRFSARQFPNYSSELNVNALLLGDSALYLCASRADLLGLYNEQFFGPGTRLTVL.

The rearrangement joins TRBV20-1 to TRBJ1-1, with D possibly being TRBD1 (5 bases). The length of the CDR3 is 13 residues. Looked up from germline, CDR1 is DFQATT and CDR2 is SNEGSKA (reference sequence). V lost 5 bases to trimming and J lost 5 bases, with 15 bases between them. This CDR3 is CSARGGGDTEAFF. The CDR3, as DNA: TGCAGTGCTCGGGGCGGGGGAGATACTGAAGCTTTCTTT.

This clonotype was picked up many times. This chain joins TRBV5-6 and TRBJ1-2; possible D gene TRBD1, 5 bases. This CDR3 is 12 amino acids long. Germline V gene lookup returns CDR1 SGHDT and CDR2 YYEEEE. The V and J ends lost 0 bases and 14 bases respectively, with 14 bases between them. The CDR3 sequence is CASSLVGGRQTF. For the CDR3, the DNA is TGTGCCAGCAGCTTGGTCGGGGGAAGACAGACCTTC.

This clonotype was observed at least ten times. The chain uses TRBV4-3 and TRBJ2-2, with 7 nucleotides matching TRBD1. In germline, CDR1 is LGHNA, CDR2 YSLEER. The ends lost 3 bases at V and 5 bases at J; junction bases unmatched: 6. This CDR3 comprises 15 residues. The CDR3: CASSQGTVKTGELFF. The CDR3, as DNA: TGCGCCAGCAGCCAGGGGACAGTGAAAACCGGGGAGCTGTTTTTT.

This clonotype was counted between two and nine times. The CDR3 region has the DNA TGTGCCAGCAGCTTAGCGCGAGGCACAGATACGCAGTATTTT. It encodes CASSLARGTDTQYF. This chain joins TRBV11-2 and TRBJ2-3; no clear D. Germline-derived CDR1 and CDR2 are SGHAT and FQNNGV. The CDR3 consists of 14 residues. The V gene lost 1 base and the J gene lost 1 base, with 6 bases spanning the gap.

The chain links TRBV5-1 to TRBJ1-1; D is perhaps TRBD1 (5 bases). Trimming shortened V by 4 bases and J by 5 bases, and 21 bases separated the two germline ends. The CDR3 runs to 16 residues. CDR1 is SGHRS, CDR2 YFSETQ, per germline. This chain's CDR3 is CASSHHADRGGTEAFF. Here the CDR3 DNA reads TGCGCCAGCAGCCATCATGCAGATCGTGGGGGTACTGAAGCTTTCTTT.

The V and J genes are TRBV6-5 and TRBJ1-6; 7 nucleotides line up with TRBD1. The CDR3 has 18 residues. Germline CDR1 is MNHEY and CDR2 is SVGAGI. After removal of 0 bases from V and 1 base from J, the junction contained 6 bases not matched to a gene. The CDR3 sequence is CASSYSGQIGSYNSPLHF. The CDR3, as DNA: TGTGCCAGCAGTTACTCGGGACAGATAGGTTCCTATAATTCACCCCTCCACTTT.

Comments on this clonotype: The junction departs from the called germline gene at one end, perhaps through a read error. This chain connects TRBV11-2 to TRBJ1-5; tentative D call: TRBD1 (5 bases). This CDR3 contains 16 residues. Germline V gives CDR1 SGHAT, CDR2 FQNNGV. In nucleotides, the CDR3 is TGTGTCAGCAGCCCCCGGGGGTTTAGGGGCAATCGGCCCCAGCATTTT. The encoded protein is CVSSPRGFRGNRPQHF.

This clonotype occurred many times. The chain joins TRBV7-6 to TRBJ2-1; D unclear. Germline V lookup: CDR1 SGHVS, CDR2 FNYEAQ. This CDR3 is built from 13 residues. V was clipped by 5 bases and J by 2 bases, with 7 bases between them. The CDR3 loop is CASSRRAYNEQFF. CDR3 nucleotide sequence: TGTGCCAGCAGCCGGAGAGCCTACAATGAGCAGTTCTTC.

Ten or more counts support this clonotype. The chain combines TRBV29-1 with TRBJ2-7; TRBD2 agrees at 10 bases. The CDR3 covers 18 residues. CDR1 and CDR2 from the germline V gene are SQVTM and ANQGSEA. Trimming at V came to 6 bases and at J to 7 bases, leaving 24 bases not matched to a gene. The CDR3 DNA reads TGCAGCGTCAGGGGCGCGTCTACTAGCGGGACCTTTGGGAGGGAGCAGTACTTC. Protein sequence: CSVRGASTSGTFGREQYF.

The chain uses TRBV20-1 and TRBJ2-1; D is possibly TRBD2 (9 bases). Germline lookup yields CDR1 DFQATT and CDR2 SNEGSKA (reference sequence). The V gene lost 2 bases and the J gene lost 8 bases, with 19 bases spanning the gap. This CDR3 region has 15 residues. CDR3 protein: CSARSGGGGADEQFF. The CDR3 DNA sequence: TGCAGTGCTAGATCAGGGGGCGGGGGGGCGGATGAGCAGTTCTTC.

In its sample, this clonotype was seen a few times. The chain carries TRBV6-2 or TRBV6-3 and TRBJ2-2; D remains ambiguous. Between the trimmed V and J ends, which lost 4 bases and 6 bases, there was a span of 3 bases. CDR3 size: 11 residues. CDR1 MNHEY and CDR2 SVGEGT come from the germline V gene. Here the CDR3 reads CASSSAGELFF. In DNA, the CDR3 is TGTGCCAGCAGTTCTGCCGGGGAGCTGTTTTTT.

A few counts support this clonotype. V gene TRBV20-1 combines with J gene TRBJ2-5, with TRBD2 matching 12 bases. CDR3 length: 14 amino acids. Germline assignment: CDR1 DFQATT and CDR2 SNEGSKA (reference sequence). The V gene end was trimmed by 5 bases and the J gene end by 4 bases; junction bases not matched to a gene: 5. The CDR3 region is CSASQTSGRETQYF. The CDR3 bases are TGCAGTGCTTCTCAGACTAGCGGGAGAGAGACCCAGTACTTC.

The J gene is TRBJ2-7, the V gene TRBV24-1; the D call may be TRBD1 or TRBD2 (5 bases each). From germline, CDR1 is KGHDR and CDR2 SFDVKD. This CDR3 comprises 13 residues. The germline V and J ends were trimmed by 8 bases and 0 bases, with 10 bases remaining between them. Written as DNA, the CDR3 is TGTGCCACCACGGGGCGGTCCTCCTACGAGCAGTACTTC. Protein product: CATTGRSSYEQYF.